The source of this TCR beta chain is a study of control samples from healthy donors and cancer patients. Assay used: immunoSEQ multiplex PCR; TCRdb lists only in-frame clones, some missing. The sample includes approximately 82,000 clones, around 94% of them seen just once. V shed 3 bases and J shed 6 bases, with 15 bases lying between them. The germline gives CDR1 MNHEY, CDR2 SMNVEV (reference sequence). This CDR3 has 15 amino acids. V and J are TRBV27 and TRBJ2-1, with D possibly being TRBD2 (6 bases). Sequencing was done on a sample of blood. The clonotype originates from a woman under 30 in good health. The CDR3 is CASSFVSGLSNEQFF. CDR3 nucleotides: TGTGCCAGCAGTTTTGTAAGCGGGTTGAGCAATGAGCAGTTCTTC.